This entry lists 19 T cell receptor beta chains sequenced from one sample in a study of cytomegalovirus exposure and HLA in healthy donors. The PCR employed 60 Vbeta primers together with 13 Jbeta primers. Method: immunoSEQ multiplex PCR; TCRdb's copy keeps in-frame clones and lacks some. Of about 230,000 clones in the sample, roughly 73% were seen once. What was sequenced was PBMCs. The source of these receptors is a boy between 10 and 17 years old in good health and CMV-seronegative.

The sample holds one count of this clone. This chain uses TRBV29-1 with TRBJ2-3; 13 nucleotides align to TRBD2. The CDR3 is 22 amino acids. The V gene end was trimmed by 1 base and the J gene end by 3 bases; junction bases not matched to a gene: 22. Germline assignment: CDR1 SQVTM and CDR2 ANQGSEA. This CDR3 reads CSVEGTPGLAGSIRGRTDTQYF. CDR3 in DNA: TGCAGCGTTGAAGGCACTCCGGGACTAGCGGGATCGATCCGGGGGAGGACAGATACGCAGTATTTT.

The V gene is TRBV7-9, the J gene TRBJ2-5; the match to TRBD2 covers 9 bases. The CDR3 is 15 amino acids. The V and J ends lost 5 bases and 4 bases, in that order; junction bases with no gene match: 8. Germline V gene sequence: CDR1 SEHNR, CDR2 FQNEAQ (reference sequence). The CDR3 is CASSPFAGGGETQYF. The CDR3 bases are TGTGCCAGCAGCCCCTTCGCGGGAGGGGGAGAGACCCAGTACTTC.

This clone has a handful of counts. V gene TRBV9 combines with J gene TRBJ1-6; D is possibly TRBD1 (5 bases). From germline, CDR1 is SGDLS and CDR2 YYNGEE. The CDR3 has 13 amino acids. V lost 2 bases to trimming and J lost 11 bases, with 11 bases between them. The CDR3 sequence is CASSVTGGAPLHF. CDR3 nucleotide sequence: TGTGCCAGCAGCGTCACAGGTGGGGCACCCCTCCACTTT.

The table lists this clone with a count of one. The DNA is omitted, as the CDR3 cannot be located on it reliably, and the CDR3 follows TCRdb's listing. The chain uses TRBV4-1 and TRBJ2-3; no check of the table's D call, TRBD2, against the DNA was made. Germline V lookup: CDR1 MGHRA, CDR2 YSYEKL. The length of the CDR3 is 13 amino acids, counting both ends. The CDR3 sequence is CASSPRVGSGTYF.

This clone showed up just once. This rearrangement joins TRBV30 to TRBJ2-3; D gene uncertain. The germline CDR1 and CDR2 sequences are GTSNPN and SVGIG (reference sequence). The CDR3 length is 12 residues. Trimming left V 0 bases short and J 8 bases short, with 9 bases between. The CDR3 loop is CAWSVSLSTQYF. CDR3 DNA: TGTGCCTGGAGTGTAAGCCTAAGTACGCAGTATTTT.

The V gene is TRBV6-1, the J gene TRBJ1-6; D call uncertain. Deletions cut 3 bases from V and 0 bases from J, with 9 bases between. The length of the CDR3 is 16 residues. Germline V gene sequence: CDR1 MNHNS, CDR2 SASEGT. The CDR3 sequence is CASSDRLSSYNSPLHF. CDR3 nucleotide sequence: TGTGCCAGCAGTGACAGACTGAGCTCCTATAATTCACCCCTCCACTTT.

The rearrangement links TRBV30 to TRBJ2-2; a possible D gene is TRBD2 (6 bases). Per the germline V gene, CDR1 is GTSNPN and CDR2 is SVGIG (reference sequence). Trimming removed 1 base at V and 5 bases at J, with 14 bases between. The CDR3 length is 15 residues. The CDR3 reads CAWSETRLETGELFF. The CDR3, as DNA: TGTGCCTGGAGTGAGACTAGACTGGAGACCGGGGAGCTGTTTTTT.

The DNA of the CDR3 is TGTGCCAGCAGCGAGTCGTCCGGGACAGGGGCCCGGGGTGAAAAACTGTTTTTT. Translated, it gives CASSESSGTGARGEKLFF. The chain employs TRBV13 and TRBJ1-4; 10 bases agree with TRBD1. The CDR3 consists of 18 residues. J lost 7 bases, V lost 5 bases, and 16 bases had no gene match. CDR1 PRHDT and CDR2 FYEKMQ come from the germline V gene (reference sequence).

This sequence joins TRBV5-8 and TRBJ2-3; maybe TRBD1 (7 bases). Germline V gene sequence: CDR1 SGHTS, CDR2 YDEGEE. The CDR3 has 16 amino acids. V lost 0 bases and J lost 2, with 13 bases in between. The CDR3 DNA sequence: TGTGCCAGCAGCTTGGTTGGAGGGGGCTTCACAGATACGCAGTATTTT. Its translation: CASSLVGGGFTDTQYF.

The rearrangement links TRBV11-2 to TRBJ2-7; TRBD2 might be the D (6 bases). The CDR3 has 16 residues. Per germline, CDR1 SGHAT and CDR2 FQNNGV. Trimming stripped 5 bases from V and 0 bases from J, with 17 bases between. CDR3 protein: CASSPHRGSFSYEQYF. Written as DNA, the CDR3 is TGTGCCAGCAGCCCCCATCGGGGGTCATTCTCCTACGAGCAGTACTTC.

The J gene is TRBJ2-3, the V gene TRBV5-5; 9 bases are shared with TRBD2. The CDR3 covers 16 residues. Germline trimming cut 2 bases from V and 6 bases from J; bases unmatched to any gene: 10. Per the germline V gene, CDR1 is SGHKS and CDR2 is YYEKEE (reference sequence). This CDR3 reads CASSLNSGGGADTQYF. Written as DNA, the CDR3 is TGTGCCAGCAGCTTAAATTCCGGCGGGGGGGCGGATACGCAGTATTTT. Complete variable domain (other parts from reference TRBV5-5 and TRBJ2-3): DAGVTQSPTHLIKTRGQQVTLRCSPISGHKSVSWYQQVLGQGPQFIFQYYEKEERGRGNFPDRFSARQFPNYSSELNVNALLLGDSALYLCASSLNSGGGADTQYFGPGTRLTVL.

V gene TRBV19 combines with J gene TRBJ1-1; 7 nucleotides agree with TRBD1. Germline values: CDR1 LNHDA, CDR2 SQIVND (reference sequence). CDR3 length: 15 residues. The junction had 6 bases not matched to a gene; V was cut back by 4 bases and J by 1 base. In DNA form, the CDR3 reads TGTGCCAGTAGTACTTACAGGGGAAGGAACACTGAAGCTTTCTTT. It specifies CASSTYRGRNTEAFF.

This clone was detected a few times. The chain has TRBV7-9 and TRBJ1-2; D is ambiguous. The CDR3 has 13 amino acids. Trimming removed 5 bases at V and 4 bases at J, with 11 bases between. The germline V gene encodes CDR1 SEHNR and CDR2 FQNEAQ (reference sequence). CDR3 protein: CASSLRVSYGYTF. In nucleotides, the CDR3 is TGTGCCAGCAGCCTCCGGGTTTCCTATGGCTACACCTTC.

The chain carries TRBV19 and TRBJ1-1, with D possibly matching TRBD1 (5 bases). Trimming cost V 0 bases and J 3 bases, with 17 bases left between them. The CDR3 spans 17 residues. Germline V gene sequence: CDR1 LNHDA, CDR2 SQIVND (reference sequence). CDR3 coding DNA: TGTGCCAGTAGTATAGATCTCGAAGCCCGGGGGGACACTGAAGCTTTCTTT. Amino acid sequence: CASSIDLEARGDTEAFF.

The chain uses TRBV13 and TRBJ2-2; D not resolved. V dropped 6 bases and J dropped 9 bases, with 17 bases sitting between them. Germline V lookup: CDR1 PRHDT, CDR2 FYEKMQ (reference sequence). This CDR3 has 14 amino acids. CDR3: CASSSTVPPRELFF. CDR3 DNA: TGTGCCAGCAGTTCCACAGTCCCCCCCCGGGAGCTGTTTTTT.

The chain recombines TRBV29-1 with TRBJ1-1; D possibly corresponds to TRBD1 (6 bases). V was trimmed by 7 bases and J by 3 bases, leaving 12 bases between them. The CDR3 covers 12 residues. The germline gives CDR1 SQVTM, CDR2 ANQGSEA. The CDR3 DNA reads TGCAGCGGGGGCGCAGGGGACACTGAAGCTTTCTTT. Translating it yields CSGGAGDTEAFF.

The chain joins TRBV11-2 to TRBJ1-3; tentatively, D is TRBD1 (5 bases). This CDR3 has 14 residues. CDR1 and CDR2 (germline): SGHAT, FQNNGV. Trimming took off 4 bases at V and 0 bases at J, with 7 bases between the two ends. Written as DNA, the CDR3 is TGTGCCAGCAGCTCGACAGACTCTGGAAACACCATATATTTT. The encoded protein is CASSSTDSGNTIYF.

This chain connects TRBV7-2 to TRBJ2-1, with 12 nucleotides matching TRBD2. Trimming took 7 bases from V and 5 from J; bases not matched to a gene: 6. This CDR3 has 15 amino acids. CDR1 and CDR2 (germline): SGHTA, FQGNSA. Here the CDR3 DNA reads TGTGCCAGCACCACGACTAGCGGGAGAAACAATGAGCAGTTCTTC. Amino acid sequence: CASTTTSGRNNEQFF.

The chain recombines TRBV5-1 with TRBJ1-1; 7 nucleotides line up with TRBD1. V lost 2 bases to trimming and J lost 4 bases; unmatched junction nucleotides: 2. This CDR3 spans 13 amino acids. CDR1 and CDR2 (germline): SGHRS, YFSETQ. The CDR3 protein is CASSFNRGTEAFF. The DNA for the CDR3 is TGCGCCAGCAGCTTTAACAGGGGCACTGAAGCTTTCTTT.